A selection of T cell receptor beta chains follows, all from one sample in a study of low-dose radiotherapy and immunotherapy resistance in tumors. From the reads, TCRdb called clonotypes with MiXCR, one entry per CDR3 protein. The data hold 75,000 to 95,000 distinct CDR3 sequences, with roughly 19% observed a single time. Sequenced here: PBMCs, sampled after low-dose radiotherapy plus immunotherapy. These receptors were collected from a female donor with ovarian cancer. CDR3s include the opening cysteine and the closing phenylalanine or tryptophan. The D gene is left open where the match is weak. Clone size is given for some rows only: seen once, a few or many times, or a class if the clone is expanded.

>TRBJ2-7|TRBD1|TRBV20-1|many
TGCAGAGTAGGACAGGGAGGAGACGAGCAGTACTTC
CRVGQGGDEQYF
>TRBJ2-7|.|TRBV13|many
TGTGCCAGCAGCCACTCTCAGGGGCGAGAGCAGTACTTC
CASSHSQGREQYF
>TRBJ1-1|.|TRBV5-1|many
TGCGCCAGCAGCCTGACCGGGACAACTAACACTGAAGCTTTCTTT
CASSLTGTTNTEAFF
>TRBJ2-5|TRBD2|TRBV2|.
TGTGCCAGCAGTGAATTAGCGGGGGGTCGGTGGCAAGAGACCCAGTACTTC
CASSELAGGRWQETQYF
>TRBJ2-7|TRBD2|TRBV11-3|many
TGTGCCAGCAGCCCACGCCGGGGGGGCGCTAACTCCTACGAGCAGTACTTC
CASSPRRGGANSYEQYF
>TRBJ2-7|.|TRBV15|many
TGTGCCACCAGCAGAGATCAGGGGTACGAGCAGTACTTC
CATSRDQGYEQYF
>TRBJ2-3|TRBD2|TRBV11-2|many
TGTGCCAGCAGGCCGGGACTAGCGGGGGGGTTTGGTGCAGATACGCAGTATTTT
CASRPGLAGGFGADTQYF
>TRBJ2-6|.|TRBV28|few
TGTGCCAGCAGCCAGAGACAGGGAGGAGAACCCGTAAGCTCTGGGGCCAACGTCCTGACTTTC
CASSQRQGGEPVSSGANVLTF
>TRBJ2-3|TRBD2|TRBV10-1|many
TGCGCCAGCAGTGAGACTAGCGGGATCCCAGATACGCAGTATTTT
CASSETSGIPDTQYF
>TRBJ2-5|.|TRBV11-2|many
TGTGCCAGCAGCGCCCAGCGGAGAGCCCAGTACTTC
CASSAQRRAQYF
>TRBJ2-3|TRBD2|TRBV7-3|few
TGTGCCAGCAGCTCAGTAGCGGGGGGGTACACAGATACGCAGTATTTT
CASSSVAGGYTDTQYF
>TRBJ2-7|TRBD1|TRBV7-9|many
TGTGCCAGCAGCTTAGCTCGGGGGACAGGGGGCTCTCACCGCTCCTACGAGCAGTACTTC
CASSLARGTGGSHRSYEQYF
>TRBJ1-3|TRBD1|TRBV7-8|many
TGTGCCAGCAGCCCCGGGACAGGGGCTGGAAACACCATATATTTT
CASSPGTGAGNTIYF
>TRBJ1-2|.|TRBV12-3/TRBV12-4|few
TGTGCCAGCAGTGTGCGACAGACCGCTGGCTATGGCTACACCTTC
CASSVRQTAGYGYTF
>TRBJ1-5|.|TRBV6-2/TRBV6-3|many
TGTGCCAGCAACTTTCTGGGGTCCTCGCCGGGTGTCAATCAGCCCCAGCATTTT
CASNFLGSSPGVNQPQHF
>TRBJ1-1|TRBD1|TRBV7-8|many
TGTGCCAGCAGCCCTGACAGGGCGCGGGAGAACACTGAAGCTTTCTTT
CASSPDRARENTEAFF
>TRBJ2-7|.|TRBV28|.
TGTGCCTGCTCCTTGCTATACGAGCAGTACTTC
CACSLLYEQYF
>TRBJ2-5|.|TRBV6-2/TRBV6-3|many
TGTGCCACTCTACCCCGCAGGCAAGAGACCCAGTACTTC
CATLPRRQETQYF
>TRBJ2-2|.|TRBV7-3|.
TGTGCCAGCAGCCCCCGAATGGGCGGGGAGCTGTTTTTT
CASSPRMGGELFF
>TRBJ2-5|TRBD1|TRBV9|many
TGTGCCAGCAGCGTAGGGCCGGGACAGGGGAGAAGAGTCGGGGAGACCCAGTACTTC
CASSVGPGQGRRVGETQYF
>TRBJ2-3|.|TRBV12-3/TRBV12-4|.
TGTGCCAGCAGTTTTGGGTCAAGCACAGATACGCAGTATTTT
CASSFGSSTDTQYF
>TRBJ1-4|.|TRBV28|many
TGTGCCAGCAACCCCATGGTTGAGGAAAAACTGTTTTTT
CASNPMVEEKLFF